These T cell receptor beta chains were read from a single sample in a study of high-grade serous ovarian cancer treatment subgroups. Profiled with immunoSEQ multiplex PCR; TCRdb holds only in-frame clones, not every one. This table holds 7,500 or so clones, roughly three quarters found once. Source material: tumor tissue. Every receptor here comes from a human donor with high-grade serous ovarian cancer. Each CDR3 is given with its conserved first and last residue. Each record gives: CDR3 DNA, CDR3 protein, J gene, V gene, D gene, clone size. A D gene is named only where the DNA matches it firmly. Expanded clones are given a class, and other clones once, few, many or no size at all.

DNA: TGTGCCAGCAGCTTAGACACTAAAGGCTACACCTTC; CDR3: CASSLDTKGYTF; J: TRBJ1-2; V: TRBV7-2; D: -; size: few
DNA: TGTGCCAGCAGCTTGGCGGGGGGGGTATACGAGCAGTACTTC; CDR3: CASSLAGGVYEQYF; J: TRBJ2-7; V: TRBV5-4; D: TRBD2; size: -
DNA: TGTGCCGGAACCACGGGTGGAGGTGGCTACACCTTC; CDR3: CAGTTGGGGYTF; J: TRBJ1-2; V: TRBV2; D: -; size: -
DNA: TGTGCCAGCAGTGGCTACCGTTCACCCCTCCACTTT; CDR3: CASSGYRSPLHF; J: TRBJ1-6; V: TRBV6-4; D: -; size: few
DNA: TGTGCCAGCAGTGAAGGTGGAGGGAACGAGCAGTACTTC; CDR3: CASSEGGGNEQYF; J: TRBJ2-7; V: TRBV6-1; D: -; size: -
DNA: TGCAGCGTTGTAACTAGCGGGAGCTACGAGCAGTACTTC; CDR3: CSVVTSGSYEQYF; J: TRBJ2-7; V: TRBV29-1; D: TRBD2; size: -
DNA: TGCGCCAGCAGCCAAGCGGGACCGGACTATGGCTACACCTTC; CDR3: CASSQAGPDYGYTF; J: TRBJ1-2; V: TRBV4-3; D: -; size: -
DNA: TGCAGCGTTTCTAGCGGGAGGCGGTACACAGATACGCAGTATTTT; CDR3: CSVSSGRRYTDTQYF; J: TRBJ2-3; V: TRBV29-1; D: TRBD2; size: -
DNA: TGTGCCAGTAGTATAGGCAGGGGGCGCGAGGATGGCTACACCTTC; CDR3: CASSIGRGREDGYTF; J: TRBJ1-2; V: TRBV19; D: TRBD1; size: few
DNA: TGTGCCACCAGCAGGCCCAACCCCGGGTTGAACTATGGCTACACCTTC; CDR3: CATSRPNPGLNYGYTF; J: TRBJ1-2; V: TRBV15; D: -; size: -
DNA: TGTGCCAGCAGGAGGACTAGCGGGGACAACCACTACGAGCAGTACTTC; CDR3: CASRRTSGDNHYEQYF; J: TRBJ2-7; V: TRBV28; D: TRBD2; size: few
DNA: TGTGCCAGCAGCTCCCGGGGGGGGCCTACCTACGAGCAGTACTTC; CDR3: CASSSRGGPTYEQYF; J: TRBJ2-7; V: TRBV13; D: TRBD2; size: medium-sized
DNA: TGTGCCAGCAGCCGGACCCAGGGGGGTACTGAGGCTTTCTTT; CDR3: CASSRTQGGTEAFF; J: TRBJ1-1; V: TRBV7-2; D: TRBD1; size: -
DNA: TGTGCCAGCTCACAGGACAGAGATCAGCCCCAGCATTTT; CDR3: CASSQDRDQPQHF; J: TRBJ1-5; V: TRBV18; D: -; size: -
DNA: TGCGCCAGCAGCCAAGAATTCAGGGGTTGGTACACTGAAGCTTTCTTT; CDR3: CASSQEFRGWYTEAFF; J: TRBJ1-1; V: TRBV4-1; D: -; size: -
DNA: TGTGCCAGCAGCTTGAATATGGCTGGGGCCAACGTCCTGACTTTC; CDR3: CASSLNMAGANVLTF; J: TRBJ2-6; V: TRBV7-3; D: -; size: -
DNA: TGTGCCAGCAGCCCCACCCCGGGACAGGGGATTTCCACTGAAGCTTTCTTT; CDR3: CASSPTPGQGISTEAFF; J: TRBJ1-1; V: TRBV7-3; D: TRBD1; size: -
DNA: TGTGCCAGCAGTTGGGGAACCGGGACAGGGAGGTTGACGCAGTATTTT; CDR3: CASSWGTGTGRLTQYF; J: TRBJ2-3; V: TRBV25-1; D: TRBD1; size: -
DNA: TGTGCCAACCTTAGCGGACGTCGCTCCTACGAGCAGTACTTC; CDR3: CANLSGRRSYEQYF; J: TRBJ2-7; V: TRBV6-6; D: -; size: -
DNA: TGTGCCAGCAGTGCACTCGGACCCCTCGGAGGCTACACCTTC; CDR3: CASSALGPLGGYTF; J: TRBJ1-2; V: TRBV28; D: -; size: -
DNA: TGTGCCAGCAGTGCTGCCTACGAGCAGTACTTC; CDR3: CASSAAYEQYF; J: TRBJ2-7; V: TRBV2; D: -; size: -
DNA: TGTGCCAGTAGTACACGACAATGGGATTTTGGCGAGCAGTACTTC; CDR3: CASSTRQWDFGEQYF; J: TRBJ2-7; V: TRBV19; D: -; size: -
DNA: TGTGCCAGCAGCTTCGGACAGGTCAACGAGCAGTACTTC; CDR3: CASSFGQVNEQYF; J: TRBJ2-7; V: TRBV5-4; D: TRBD1; size: large
DNA: TGTGCCAGCAGCTTCGGGGGAGTCACAGATACGCAGTATTTT; CDR3: CASSFGGVTDTQYF; J: TRBJ2-3; V: TRBV11-3; D: -; size: -
DNA: TGTGCCAGTAAAGAGGGAGGAAGCTACAATGAGCAGTTCTTC; CDR3: CASKEGGSYNEQFF; J: TRBJ2-1; V: TRBV19; D: -; size: -
DNA: TGTGCCAGCAGGGGGGCCAGGCTAGGGGCCGGCTACACCTTC; CDR3: CASRGARLGAGYTF; J: TRBJ1-2; V: TRBV6-5; D: -; size: -
DNA: TGTGCCAGCAGTTACTGGGGCGGCGCCTACGAGCAGTACTTC; CDR3: CASSYWGGAYEQYF; J: TRBJ2-7; V: TRBV6-5; D: -; size: -
DNA: TGCGCCAGCGGGACTAGCGGGGTTGGGGCAGATACGCAGTATTTT; CDR3: CASGTSGVGADTQYF; J: TRBJ2-3; V: TRBV5-1; D: TRBD2; size: -
DNA: TGTGCCAGCCGCCCTGTCAGCCCGAACAACGAGCAGTACTTC; CDR3: CASRPVSPNNEQYF; J: TRBJ2-7; V: TRBV7-9; D: -; size: -
DNA: TGTGCCAGCAGCTTCCGGGACAGGTCCTACGAGCAGTACTTC; CDR3: CASSFRDRSYEQYF; J: TRBJ2-7; V: TRBV7-9; D: TRBD1; size: -
DNA: TGTGCCAGCAGCTTAATAGATATTTGGGGACAGGGACCCTACGAGCAGTACTTC; CDR3: CASSLIDIWGQGPYEQYF; J: TRBJ2-7; V: TRBV7-9; D: TRBD1; size: -
DNA: TGTGCCAGCAACCCGGAGGGGGGACTAGCGGGGCCTAGCACAGATACGCAGTATTTT; CDR3: CASNPEGGLAGPSTDTQYF; J: TRBJ2-3; V: TRBV5-4; D: TRBD2; size: few
DNA: TGTGCCATCAGTGCTGGGACGGTCTCCTACGAGCAGTACTTC; CDR3: CAISAGTVSYEQYF; J: TRBJ2-7; V: TRBV10-3; D: -; size: -
DNA: TGTGCCTGGAGTGAGGGGTCGGGGATGGTTGGCTACACCTTC; CDR3: CAWSEGSGMVGYTF; J: TRBJ1-2; V: TRBV30; D: -; size: few
DNA: TGTGCCAGCAGCCAAGCAGACAGTACTGGAAACACCATATATTTT; CDR3: CASSQADSTGNTIYF; J: TRBJ1-3; V: TRBV4-2; D: -; size: -
DNA: TGCAGTGCTAGGAGACAGGGTGAGCAGTTCTTC; CDR3: CSARRQGEQFF; J: TRBJ2-1; V: TRBV20-1; D: TRBD1; size: -
DNA: TGTGCCAGCAGCTGGACAGAGATGAACACTGAAGCTTTCTTT; CDR3: CASSWTEMNTEAFF; J: TRBJ1-1; V: TRBV5-3; D: -; size: -
DNA: TGTGCCAGTAGCCAAGACGGGTATAGCAATCAGCCCCAGCATTTT; CDR3: CASSQDGYSNQPQHF; J: TRBJ1-5; V: TRBV19; D: -; size: few
DNA: TGTGCCAGCAGCTGGCCCGGGACAGCCTATGGCTACACCTTC; CDR3: CASSWPGTAYGYTF; J: TRBJ1-2; V: TRBV5-6; D: TRBD1; size: -
DNA: TGCGCCAGCAGCCAAGATAGACAGAACACCGGGGAGCTGTTTTTT; CDR3: CASSQDRQNTGELFF; J: TRBJ2-2; V: TRBV4-1; D: -; size: -
DNA: TGTGCCAGCAAGGATCGCGGGGGAAGCTACACCTTC; CDR3: CASKDRGGSYTF; J: TRBJ1-2; V: TRBV27; D: -; size: -
DNA: TGTGCCAGCAGTCCTTATGACCCGGAGGATGAAAAACTGTTTTTT; CDR3: CASSPYDPEDEKLFF; J: TRBJ1-4; V: TRBV7-8; D: -; size: few
DNA: TGTGCCAGCAGCCGCGGGGTAGCGGGGAATCGGGAGACCCAGTACTTC; CDR3: CASSRGVAGNRETQYF; J: TRBJ2-5; V: TRBV4-2; D: TRBD2; size: -
DNA: TGTGCCAGCAGCCAAGTCGGGGGGATGGAGACCCAGTACTTC; CDR3: CASSQVGGMETQYF; J: TRBJ2-5; V: TRBV9; D: TRBD2; size: -
DNA: TGTGCCAGCAGCAAAGGAAAGGAGGGGACGGGGTACAATGAGCAGTTCTTC; CDR3: CASSKGKEGTGYNEQFF; J: TRBJ2-1; V: TRBV21-1; D: -; size: few
DNA: TGTGCCAGCAGCTTAGAGGGATTTACAGGGGACACTGAAGCTTTCTTT; CDR3: CASSLEGFTGDTEAFF; J: TRBJ1-1; V: TRBV13; D: TRBD1; size: large
DNA: TGTGCCAGCAAAGAGGGGGTACAATCCGGTGAGCAGTTCTTC; CDR3: CASKEGVQSGEQFF; J: TRBJ2-1; V: TRBV7-2; D: -; size: -
DNA: TGTGCCAGCAGCCACACGGCGGCGGGGGCCAACGTCCTGACTTTC; CDR3: CASSHTAAGANVLTF; J: TRBJ2-6; V: TRBV4-2; D: -; size: -
DNA: TGTGCCAGTAGTGCTTGGACTAGCGGGAGTACCGGGGAGCTGTTTTTT; CDR3: CASSAWTSGSTGELFF; J: TRBJ2-2; V: TRBV19; D: TRBD2; size: -
DNA: TGTGCCAGCAGCGCCAACAGGGGACCCCAAGAGACCCAGTACTTC; CDR3: CASSANRGPQETQYF; J: TRBJ2-5; V: TRBV7-6; D: TRBD1; size: -
DNA: TGTGCCAGCAGCTTAGCCGGACAGGGGATTGGAAACACCATATATTTT; CDR3: CASSLAGQGIGNTIYF; J: TRBJ1-3; V: TRBV7-2; D: TRBD1; size: -
DNA: TGTGCCGGCAGCTTCGGACAGGGGGTAACTCAGCCCCAGCATTTT; CDR3: CAGSFGQGVTQPQHF; J: TRBJ1-5; V: TRBV5-6; D: TRBD1; size: -
DNA: TGTGCCACCACCTCGACTAGCGGGAGCTCAGATACGCAGTATTTT; CDR3: CATTSTSGSSDTQYF; J: TRBJ2-3; V: TRBV19; D: TRBD2; size: -
DNA: TGTGCCAGCAGTTTCACAGGGGGTTATCGGTCACCCCTCCACTTT; CDR3: CASSFTGGYRSPLHF; J: TRBJ1-6; V: TRBV6-5; D: TRBD1; size: -
DNA: TGTGCCAGCTCACCACCGTCAGGACAAGCCTACGAGCAGTACTTC; CDR3: CASSPPSGQAYEQYF; J: TRBJ2-7; V: TRBV18; D: -; size: -
DNA: TGTGCCAGCAGCGCGACTAGCGGGGGTTACGAGCAGTACTTC; CDR3: CASSATSGGYEQYF; J: TRBJ2-7; V: TRBV7-2; D: TRBD2; size: -